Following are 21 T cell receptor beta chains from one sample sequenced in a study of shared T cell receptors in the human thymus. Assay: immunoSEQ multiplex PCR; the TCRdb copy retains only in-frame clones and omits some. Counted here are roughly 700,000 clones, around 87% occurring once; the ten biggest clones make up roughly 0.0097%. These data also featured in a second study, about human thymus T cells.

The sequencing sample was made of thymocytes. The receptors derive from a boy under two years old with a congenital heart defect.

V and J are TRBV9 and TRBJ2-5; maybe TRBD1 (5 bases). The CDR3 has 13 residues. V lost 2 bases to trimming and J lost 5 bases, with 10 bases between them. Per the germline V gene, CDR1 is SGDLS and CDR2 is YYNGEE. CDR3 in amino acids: CASSVAGYETQYF. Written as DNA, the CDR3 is TGTGCCAGCAGCGTGGCAGGGTACGAGACCCAGTACTTC. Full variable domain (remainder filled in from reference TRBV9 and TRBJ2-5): DSGVTQTPKHLITATGQRVTLRCSPRSGDLSVYWYQQSLDQGLQFLIQYYNGEERAKGNILERFSAQQFPDLHSELNLSSLELGDSALYFCASSVAGYETQYFGPGTRLLVL.

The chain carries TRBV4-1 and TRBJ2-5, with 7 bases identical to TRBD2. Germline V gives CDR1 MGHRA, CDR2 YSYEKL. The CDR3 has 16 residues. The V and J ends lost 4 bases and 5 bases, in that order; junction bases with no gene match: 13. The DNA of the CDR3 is TGCGCCAGCAGCCCGGGCGGGAGCCCTTACCGGGAGACCCAGTACTTC. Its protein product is CASSPGGSPYRETQYF.

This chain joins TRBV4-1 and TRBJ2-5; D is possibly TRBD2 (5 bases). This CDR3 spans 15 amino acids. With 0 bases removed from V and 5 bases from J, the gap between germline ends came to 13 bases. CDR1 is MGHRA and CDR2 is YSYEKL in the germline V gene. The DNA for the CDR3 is TGCGCCAGCAGCCAAGATCCCCCGGGGTTTGAGACCCAGTACTTC. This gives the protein CASSQDPPGFETQYF.

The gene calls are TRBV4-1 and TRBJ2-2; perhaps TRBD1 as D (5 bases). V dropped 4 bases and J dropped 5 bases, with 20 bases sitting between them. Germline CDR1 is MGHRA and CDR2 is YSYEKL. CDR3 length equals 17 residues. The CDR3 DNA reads TGCGCCAGCAGCCTAAGAGAGGCGGCAGGGCAAACCGGGGAGCTGTTTTTT. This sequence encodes CASSLREAAGQTGELFF.

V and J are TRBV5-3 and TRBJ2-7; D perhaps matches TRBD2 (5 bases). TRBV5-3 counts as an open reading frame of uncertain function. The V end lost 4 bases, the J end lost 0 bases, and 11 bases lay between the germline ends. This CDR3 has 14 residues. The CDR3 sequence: CARSVTRSSYEQYF. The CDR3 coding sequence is TGTGCCAGAAGCGTAACTAGAAGCTCCTACGAGCAGTACTTC.

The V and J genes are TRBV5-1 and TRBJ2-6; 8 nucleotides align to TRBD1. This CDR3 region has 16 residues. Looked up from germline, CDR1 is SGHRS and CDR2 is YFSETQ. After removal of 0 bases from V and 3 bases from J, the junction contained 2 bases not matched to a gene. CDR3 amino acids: CASSLGTGLGANVLTF. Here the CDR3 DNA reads TGCGCCAGCAGCTTGGGGACAGGGCTTGGGGCCAACGTCCTGACTTTC.

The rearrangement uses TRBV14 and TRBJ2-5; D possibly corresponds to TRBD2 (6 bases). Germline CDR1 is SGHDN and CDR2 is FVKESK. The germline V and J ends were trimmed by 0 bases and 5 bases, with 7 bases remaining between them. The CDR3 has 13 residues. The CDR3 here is CASSQDRGETQYF. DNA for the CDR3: TGTGCCAGCAGCCAAGATCGGGGGGAGACCCAGTACTTC.

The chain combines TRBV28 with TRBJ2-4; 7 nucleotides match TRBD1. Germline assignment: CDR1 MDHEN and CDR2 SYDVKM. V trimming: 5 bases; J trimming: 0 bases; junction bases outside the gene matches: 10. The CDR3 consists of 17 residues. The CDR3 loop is CASSPWTGFEAKNIQYF. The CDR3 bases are TGTGCCAGCAGTCCATGGACAGGTTTTGAAGCCAAAAACATTCAGTACTTC.

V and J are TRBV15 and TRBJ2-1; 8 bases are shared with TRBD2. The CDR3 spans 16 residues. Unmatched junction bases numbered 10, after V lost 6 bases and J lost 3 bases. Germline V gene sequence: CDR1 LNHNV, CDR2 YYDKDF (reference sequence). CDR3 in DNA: TGTGCCACCAGTACCAAGCGGGAGCGCTTCTACAATGAGCAGTTCTTC. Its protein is CATSTKRERFYNEQFF.

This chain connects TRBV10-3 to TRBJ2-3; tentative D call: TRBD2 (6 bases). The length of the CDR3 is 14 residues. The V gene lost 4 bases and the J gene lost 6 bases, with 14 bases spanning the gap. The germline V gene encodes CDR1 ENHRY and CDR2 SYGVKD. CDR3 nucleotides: TGTGCCATCAGTGGCAGGGAGGCCCCTGATACGCAGTATTTT. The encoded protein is CAISGREAPDTQYF.

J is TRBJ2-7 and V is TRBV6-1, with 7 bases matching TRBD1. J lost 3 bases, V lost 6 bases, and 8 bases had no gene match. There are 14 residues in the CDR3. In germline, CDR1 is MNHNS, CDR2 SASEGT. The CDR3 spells CASSPGGWSYEQYF. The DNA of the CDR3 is TGTGCCAGCAGCCCAGGGGGTTGGAGCTACGAGCAGTACTTC.

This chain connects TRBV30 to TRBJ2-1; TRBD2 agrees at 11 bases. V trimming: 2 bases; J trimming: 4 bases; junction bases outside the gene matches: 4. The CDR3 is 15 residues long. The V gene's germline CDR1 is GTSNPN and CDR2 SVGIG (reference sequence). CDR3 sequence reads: CAWSSTSGSYNEQFF. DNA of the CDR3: TGTGCCTGGAGTTCTACTAGCGGGAGTTACAATGAGCAGTTCTTC.

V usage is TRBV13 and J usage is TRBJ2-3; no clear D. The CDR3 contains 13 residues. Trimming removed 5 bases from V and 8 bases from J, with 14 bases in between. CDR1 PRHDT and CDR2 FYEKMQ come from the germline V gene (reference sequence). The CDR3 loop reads CASSLRDSGTQYF. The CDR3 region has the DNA TGTGCCAGCAGCCTTCGCGACTCGGGTACGCAGTATTTT. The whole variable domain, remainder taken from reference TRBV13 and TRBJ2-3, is AAGVIQSPRHLIKEKRETATLKCYPIPRHDTVYWYQQGPGQDPQFLISFYEKMQSDKGSIPDRFSAQQFSDYHSELNMSSLELGDSALYFCASSLRDSGTQYFGPGTRLTVL.

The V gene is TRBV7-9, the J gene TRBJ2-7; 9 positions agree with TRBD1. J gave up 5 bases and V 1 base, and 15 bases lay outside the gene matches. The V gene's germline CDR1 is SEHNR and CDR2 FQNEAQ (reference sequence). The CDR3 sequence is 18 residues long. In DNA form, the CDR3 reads TGTGCCAGCAGCTTAGGAGGCCTTCGGGGGACAGGGATCCACGAGCAGTACTTC. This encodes CASSLGGLRGTGIHEQYF.

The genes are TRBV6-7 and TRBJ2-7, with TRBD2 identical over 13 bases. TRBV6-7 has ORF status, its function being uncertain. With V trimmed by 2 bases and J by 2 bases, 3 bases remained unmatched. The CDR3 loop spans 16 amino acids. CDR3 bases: TGTGCCAGCAGTTACCCAGGACTAGCGGGGGCCTACGAGCAGTACTTC. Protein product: CASSYPGLAGAYEQYF.

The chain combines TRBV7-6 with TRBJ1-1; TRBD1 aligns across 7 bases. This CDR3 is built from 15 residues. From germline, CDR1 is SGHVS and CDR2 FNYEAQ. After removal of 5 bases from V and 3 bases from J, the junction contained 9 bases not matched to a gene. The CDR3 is CASSPRQGPDTEAFF. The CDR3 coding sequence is TGTGCCAGCAGCCCCCGACAGGGACCCGACACTGAAGCTTTCTTT.

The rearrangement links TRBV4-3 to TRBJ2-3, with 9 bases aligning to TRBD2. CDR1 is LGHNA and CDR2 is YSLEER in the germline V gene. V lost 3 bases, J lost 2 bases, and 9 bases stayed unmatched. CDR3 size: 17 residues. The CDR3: CASSHESGTSITDTQYF. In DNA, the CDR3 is TGCGCCAGCAGCCATGAGTCCGGGACTAGCATCACAGATACGCAGTATTTT.

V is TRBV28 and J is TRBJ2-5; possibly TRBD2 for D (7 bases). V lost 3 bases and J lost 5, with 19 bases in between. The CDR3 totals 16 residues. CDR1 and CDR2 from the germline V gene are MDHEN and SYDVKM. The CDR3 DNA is TGTGCCAGCAGTTTGTACAGGGAGGGTTTGGGTGAGACCCAGTACTTC. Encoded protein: CASSLYREGLGETQYF. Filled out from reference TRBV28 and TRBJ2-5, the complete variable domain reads DVKVTQSSRYLVKRTGEKVFLECVQDMDHENMFWYRQDPGLGLRLIYFSYDVKMKEKGDIPEGYSVSREKKERFSLILESASTNQTSMYLCASSLYREGLGETQYFGPGTRLLVL.

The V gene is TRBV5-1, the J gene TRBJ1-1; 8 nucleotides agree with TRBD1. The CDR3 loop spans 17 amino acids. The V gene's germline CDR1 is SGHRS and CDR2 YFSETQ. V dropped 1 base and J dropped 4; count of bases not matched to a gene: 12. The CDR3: CASSLKVDREGFTEAFF. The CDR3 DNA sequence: TGCGCCAGCAGCTTGAAAGTGGACAGGGAAGGATTCACTGAAGCTTTCTTT.

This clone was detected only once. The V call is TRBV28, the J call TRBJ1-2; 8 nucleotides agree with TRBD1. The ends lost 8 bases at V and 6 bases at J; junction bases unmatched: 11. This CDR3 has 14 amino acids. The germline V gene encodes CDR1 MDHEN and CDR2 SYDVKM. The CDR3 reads CASAKPRQGNGYTF. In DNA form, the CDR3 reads TGTGCCAGCGCAAAACCCCGACAGGGGAATGGCTACACCTTC.

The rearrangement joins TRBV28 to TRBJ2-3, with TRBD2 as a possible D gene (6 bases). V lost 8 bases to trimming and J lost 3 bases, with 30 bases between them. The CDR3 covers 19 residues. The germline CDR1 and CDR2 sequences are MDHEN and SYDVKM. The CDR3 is CASQPRAGEAGRTTDTQYF. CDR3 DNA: TGTGCCAGCCAACCTCGGGCCGGCGAGGCGGGAAGAACAACAGATACGCAGTATTTT. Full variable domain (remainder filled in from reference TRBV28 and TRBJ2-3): DVKVTQSSRYLVKRTGEKVFLECVQDMDHENMFWYRQDPGLGLRLIYFSYDVKMKEKGDIPEGYSVSREKKERFSLILESASTNQTSMYLCASQPRAGEAGRTTDTQYFGPGTRLTVL.